What follows describes a single T cell receptor (beta chain). This sample stems from a study of CD8 T cells in Susac syndrome. The authors reverse transcribed about 0.45 to 1 ug RNA with random hexamers. TCRdb recomputed calls from the immunoSEQ multiplex PCR reads with MiXCR, one row per CDR3 protein. The sample lists about 280,000 distinct CDR3 sequences, about 85% occurring once. Germline CDR1 is SGDLS and CDR2 is YYNGEE. Trimming took off 1 base at V and 4 bases at J, with 14 bases between the two ends. The CDR3 totals 15 residues. The chain recombines TRBV9 with TRBJ1-2, with D hard to call. Sequences were obtained from CD8+ T cells from PBMCs. The receptor was derived from a human donor with multiple sclerosis. The CDR3 DNA reads as TGTGCCAGCAGCGTAAGCCAGAAGCGGACCTATGGCTACACCTTC. Protein: CASSVSQKRTYGYTF.